This TCR beta chain was recorded in a study of blood T cell repertoires in COVID-19. As for the study in general: Whether acute or convalescent, the COVID-19 samples came from the United States, Italy and Spain. The analysed material was cDNA or gDNA that came from T cells, B-cell-depleted T cells, or PBMCs.

The V gene lost 2 bases and the J gene lost 0 bases, with 6 bases spanning the gap. Germline-derived CDR1 and CDR2 are SGHRS and YFSETQ. The CDR3 is made up of 13 amino acids. Methods used by the authors: Estimates of nucleated cell counts were drawn from the amplification of reference gene primers. TCRdb's copy holds only in-frame clones and misses some; the assay was immunoSEQ multiplex PCR. V and J calls and clone size are copied from that table; D and trimming were computed from the DNA. The sample carries 150,000 to 180,000 clones, around 90% recorded once. This clone was detected once. The sequenced sample consisted of peripheral blood. The chain has TRBV5-1 and TRBJ2-7; maybe TRBD1 (5 bases). The clonotype comes from a man aged 45-65 years with acute or convalescent COVID-19. The CDR3: CASSFDSSYEQYV. CDR3 sequence (DNA): TGCGCCAGCAGCTTTGACAGCTCCTACGAGCAGTACGTC.